The 28 T cell receptor beta chains given below trace back to one sample, sequenced in a study of blood T cell repertoires in COVID-19. Libraries were prepared by immunoSEQ multiplex PCR; TCRdb keeps only in-frame clonotypes and omits some of them. The table has roughly 290,000 clones, about 88% seen once. Sample: peripheral blood. The receptors originated from a woman in her sixties or seventies with acute or convalescent COVID-19.

The CDR3 loop reads CASSLNSLGTDTQYF. The CDR3 nucleotides read TGTGCCAGCAGCTTAAACTCCCTGGGCACAGATACGCAGTATTTT. V usage is TRBV11-1 and J usage is TRBJ2-3; D ambiguous. V dropped 2 bases and J dropped 1 base, with 10 bases sitting between them. Germline V CDR1 and CDR2: SGHAT, FQDESV (reference sequence). This CDR3 comprises 15 residues.

This CDR3 reads CASRRQQHINTEAFF. Here the CDR3 DNA reads TGTGCCAGCAGACGACAGCAACATATCAACACTGAAGCTTTCTTT. The V gene is TRBV27, the J gene TRBJ1-1; D might be TRBD1 (5 bases). The V gene's germline CDR1 is MNHEY and CDR2 SMNVEV (reference sequence). This CDR3 is built from 15 residues. Trimming took off 6 bases at V and 2 bases at J, with 16 bases between the two ends.

This rearrangement joins TRBV10-3 to TRBJ2-5; 12 positions match TRBD1. The CDR3 contains 15 residues. The trim removed 6 bases at V and 5 bases at J, leaving 7 bases unmatched. CDR1 is ENHRY, CDR2 SYGVKD, per germline. The CDR3 nucleotides are TGTGCCATCAGGGCCGGGACAGGGGGCAGGGAGACCCAGTACTTC. Translated, it gives CAIRAGTGGRETQYF.

This sequence joins TRBV5-1 and TRBJ1-1; TRBD1 is a possible D gene (6 bases). The CDR3 spans 19 residues. Deletions cut 3 bases from V and 0 bases from J, with 24 bases between. CDR1 and CDR2 from the germline V gene are SGHRS and YFSETQ. The CDR3 sequence is CASSSNPAGTRKLNTEAFF. As DNA, the CDR3 is TGCGCCAGCAGCTCCAATCCTGCCGGGACACGAAAGTTGAACACTGAAGCTTTCTTT. The variable domain in full, completed from reference TRBV5-1 and TRBJ1-1, reads KAGVTQTPRYLIKTRGQQVTLSCSPISGHRSVSWYQQTPGQGLQFLFEYFSETQRNKGNFPGRFSGRQFSNSRSEMNVSTLELGDSALYLCASSSNPAGTRKLNTEAFFGQGTRLTVV.

The V gene is TRBV11-2, the J gene TRBJ2-2, with 7 bases that match TRBD1. Germline CDR1 is SGHAT and CDR2 is FQNNGV. J was trimmed by 4 bases and V by 5 bases; bases with no gene match: 7. This CDR3 has 15 amino acids. CDR3 region: CASSRGGAGTGELFF. CDR3 sequence (DNA): TGTGCCAGCAGCCGAGGGGGCGCCGGCACCGGGGAGCTGTTTTTT.

The chain recombines TRBV2 with TRBJ2-1, with TRBD2 identical over 7 bases. The CDR3 covers 13 residues. Germline loops: CDR1 SNHLY, CDR2 FYNNEI. Losses at the gene ends were 6 bases for V and 6 bases for J; bases not matched to a gene: 5. The CDR3 region has the DNA TGTGCCAGCAGCCGCGGGGGATTCAATGAGCAGTTCTTC. Translation gives CASSRGGFNEQFF.

The rearrangement uses TRBV7-2 and TRBJ2-1; D perhaps matches TRBD1 (6 bases). The CDR3 sequence is 15 residues long. V lost 1 base and J 6 bases, leaving 13 bases between the germline ends. Germline lookup yields CDR1 SGHTA and CDR2 FQGNSA. The CDR3 DNA follows: TGTGCCAGCAGCTTAGACAGGGTTGAGCTCAATGAGCAGTTCTTC. This codes for CASSLDRVELNEQFF. The full variable domain, in which reference TRBV7-2 and TRBJ2-1 provide the parts outside the CDR3, is GAGVSQSPSNKVTEKGKDVELRCDPISGHTALYWYRQSLGQGLEFLIYFQGNSAPDKSGLPSDRFSAERTGGSVSTLTIQRTQQEDSAVYLCASSLDRVELNEQFFGPGTRLTVL.

The chain carries TRBV11-2 and TRBJ1-4, with a weak D call TRBD1 (5 bases). The CDR3 has 14 residues. V lost 5 bases and J 8 bases, leaving 15 bases between the germline ends. The germline gives CDR1 SGHAT, CDR2 FQNNGV. DNA of the CDR3: TGTGCCAGCAGCCCGGGGGGATTCGAGGAAAAACTGTTTTTT. It is translated as CASSPGGFEEKLFF.

This clone showed up just once. This chain joins TRBV11-1 and TRBJ2-3; 11 bases are a match to TRBD1. The CDR3 is 13 amino acids. V shed 8 bases and J 6 bases; nucleotides not matched to a gene: 4. From germline, CDR1 is SGHAT and CDR2 FQDESV (reference sequence). The CDR3 region has the DNA TGTGCCAGCGTGGACAGGGGGCCGGATACGCAGTATTTT. Protein product: CASVDRGPDTQYF.

The V and J genes are TRBV2 and TRBJ2-7; TRBD2 agrees at 11 bases. Per the germline V gene, CDR1 is SNHLY and CDR2 is FYNNEI. V shed 7 bases and J 3 bases; nucleotides not matched to a gene: 8. The CDR3 length is 15 residues. CDR3: CASTIAGGKYYEQYF. For the CDR3, the DNA is TGTGCCAGCACTATAGCGGGGGGGAAATACTACGAGCAGTACTTC.

The chain couples TRBV27 to TRBJ2-1; D gene unclear. The CDR3 consists of 11 residues. V lost 5 bases and J lost 4, with 3 bases in between. Germline V gene sequence: CDR1 MNHEY, CDR2 SMNVEV (reference sequence). The CDR3, as DNA: TGTGCCAGCAGTGCGTACAATGAGCAGTTCTTC. Translating gives CASSAYNEQFF.

This rearrangement joins TRBV7-6 to TRBJ1-4; 9 nucleotides agree with TRBD1. The CDR3 runs 13 residues. After removal of 5 bases from V and 12 bases from J, the junction contained 7 bases not matched to a gene. Germline CDR1 reads SGHVS; CDR2 reads FNYEAQ. This chain's CDR3 is CASSPRQGGELFF. The CDR3 nucleotides are TGTGCCAGCAGCCCCCGACAGGGGGGCGAACTGTTTTTT.

The chain carries TRBV24-1 and TRBJ2-7; TRBD1 matches at 9 bases. Trimming removed 4 bases from V and 4 bases from J; junction bases left unmatched: 10. The germline CDR1 and CDR2 sequences are KGHDR and SFDVKD. This CDR3 region has 16 residues. CDR3: CATSDRTGGSLYEQYF. CDR3 sequence (DNA): TGTGCCACCAGTGACCGAACAGGGGGCTCCCTTTACGAGCAGTACTTC.

The chain recombines TRBV19 with TRBJ2-1, with 13 nucleotides matching TRBD2. The V gene's germline CDR1 is LNHDA and CDR2 SQIVND (reference sequence). CDR3 size: 14 residues. V was pared by 7 bases and J by 7 bases, with 4 bases of the junction left unmatched. Here the CDR3 reads CASKLAGGPNEQFF. Written as DNA, the CDR3 is TGTGCCAGTAAACTAGCGGGAGGGCCAAATGAGCAGTTCTTC.

This chain links TRBV2 with TRBJ2-2, with 10 bases identical to TRBD2. Per germline, CDR1 SNHLY and CDR2 FYNNEI. V dropped 2 bases and J dropped 6; count of bases not matched to a gene: 3. CDR3 size: 15 residues. The CDR3 protein is CASSESGRGAGELFF. The CDR3, as DNA: TGTGCCAGCAGTGAAAGCGGGAGGGGGGCCGGGGAGCTGTTTTTT.

The rearrangement joins TRBV7-8 to TRBJ2-5; 10 positions match TRBD1. The V gene end was trimmed by 0 bases and the J gene end by 4 bases; junction bases not matched to a gene: 2. The CDR3 is made up of 15 amino acids. Germline loops: CDR1 SGHVS, CDR2 FQNEAQ. The CDR3, as DNA: TGTGCCAGCAGCTTAGCCGGGACAGGGGCAGAGACCCAGTACTTC. It encodes CASSLAGTGAETQYF.

V is TRBV3-1 (or the pseudogene TRBV3-2) and J is TRBJ1-2; D gene unclear. Trimming stripped 3 bases from V and 0 bases from J, with 8 bases between. The CDR3 is 14 amino acids. The V gene's germline CDR1 is LGHDT and CDR2 YNNKEL (reference sequence). Here the CDR3 reads CASSHLGANYGYTF. CDR3 bases: TGTGCCAGCAGCCACCTCGGGGCTAACTATGGCTACACCTTC.

This chain joins TRBV11-3 and TRBJ2-1; TRBD2 aligns across 9 bases. This CDR3 has 13 residues. The J segment lost 9 bases and the V segment lost 3 bases, leaving 3 bases of the junction unmatched. Germline V lookup: CDR1 SGHNT, CDR2 YENEEA. CDR3 sequence reads: CASSLGLAGEQFF. The CDR3 DNA follows: TGTGCCAGCAGCTTGGGACTAGCAGGTGAGCAGTTCTTC.

The rearrangement joins TRBV9 to TRBJ2-1; TRBD2 matches at 10 bases. Germline V CDR1 and CDR2: SGDLS, YYNGEE. CDR3 length equals 19 residues. Trimming at V came to 0 bases and at J to 0 bases, leaving 9 bases not matched to a gene. CDR3 sequence: CASSVGGSGRLSSYNEQFF. Here the CDR3 DNA reads TGTGCCAGCAGCGTAGGAGGTAGCGGGAGGCTCAGCTCCTACAATGAGCAGTTCTTC. Full variable domain (remainder filled in from reference TRBV9 and TRBJ2-1): DSGVTQTPKHLITATGQRVTLRCSPRSGDLSVYWYQQSLDQGLQFLIQYYNGEERAKGNILERFSAQQFPDLHSELNLSSLELGDSALYFCASSVGGSGRLSSYNEQFFGPGTRLTVL.

This clone was seen just once. The chain combines TRBV28 with TRBJ1-2, with 8 bases that match TRBD1. Germline lookup yields CDR1 MDHEN and CDR2 SYDVKM. After removal of 7 bases from V and 7 bases from J, the junction contained 5 bases not matched to a gene. The CDR3 sequence is 12 residues long. In nucleotides, the CDR3 is TGTGCCAGCAATCCAGGGGGCTTTGGCTACACCTTC. It yields the protein CASNPGGFGYTF.

There are a few counts of this clone. The chain carries TRBV28 and TRBJ2-7; no definite D call. V was clipped by 6 bases and J by 0 bases, with 12 bases between them. The CDR3 extends over 14 amino acids. The germline V gene encodes CDR1 MDHEN and CDR2 SYDVKM. The CDR3 region is CASSSSWSSYEQYF. DNA of the CDR3: TGTGCCAGCAGCAGCAGCTGGAGCTCCTACGAGCAGTACTTC.

Remarks on this clone: Other nucleotide sequences from this sample produce the same CDR3. This sequence joins TRBV27 and TRBJ1-5; D uncertain. CDR1 MNHEY and CDR2 SMNVEV come from the germline V gene (reference sequence). Trimming pared 2 bases from V and 2 bases from J, leaving 10 bases between. The CDR3 has 15 amino acids. This CDR3 is CASSLRGYGNQPQHF. In DNA form, the CDR3 reads TGTGCCAGCAGTTTAAGAGGGTATGGCAATCAGCCCCAGCATTTT.

The rearrangement uses TRBV11-2 and TRBJ1-4; a possible D gene is TRBD1 (6 bases). V was cut by 5 bases and J by 4 bases, with 17 bases left in between. The germline V gene encodes CDR1 SGHAT and CDR2 FQNNGV. The CDR3 consists of 16 residues. In DNA form, the CDR3 reads TGTGCCAGCAGCCAGACCGGGACAAGGGATAATGAAAAACTGTTTTTT. Translation: CASSQTGTRDNEKLFF.

This clone appeared a few times. J is TRBJ2-5 and V is TRBV4-3, with 10 bases that match TRBD2. CDR3 length: 16 residues. Germline V gene lookup returns CDR1 LGHNA and CDR2 YSLEER. V trimming: 0 bases; J trimming: 1 base; junction bases outside the gene matches: 2. The CDR3 here is CASSQDLAGGQETQYF. The CDR3 region has the DNA TGCGCCAGCAGCCAAGATTTAGCGGGGGGCCAAGAGACCCAGTACTTC.

The gene calls are TRBV12-3 or TRBV12-4 and TRBJ2-2, with D possibly TRBD2 on 6 matching bases. Trimming removed 3 bases from V and 7 bases from J, with 9 bases in between. The CDR3 length is 13 residues. CDR3 in amino acids: CASSLGGNGELFF. CDR3 sequence (DNA): TGTGCCAGCAGTTTGGGGGGTAACGGGGAGCTGTTTTTT.

J is TRBJ2-1 and V is TRBV13; 11 bases fit TRBD2. Germline V lookup: CDR1 PRHDT, CDR2 FYEKMQ (reference sequence). This CDR3 spans 20 amino acids. Trimming at V came to 0 bases and at J to 2 bases, leaving 12 bases not matched to a gene. The DNA for the CDR3 is TGTGCCAGCAGCTTAGGCTGGTCCCTACTAGCGGGGGACACCTACAATGAGCAGTTCTTC. It translates to CASSLGWSLLAGDTYNEQFF. Supplemented by reference TRBV13 and TRBJ2-1, the full variable domain reads AAGVIQSPRHLIKEKRETATLKCYPIPRHDTVYWYQQGPGQDPQFLISFYEKMQSDKGSIPDRFSAQQFSDYHSELNMSSLELGDSALYFCASSLGWSLLAGDTYNEQFFGPGTRLTVL.

The chain recombines TRBV6-5 with TRBJ2-3; 11 nucleotides align to TRBD2. Germline V gives CDR1 MNHEY, CDR2 SVGAGI. J lost 8 bases, V lost 2 bases, and 9 bases had no gene match. This CDR3 has 16 residues. CDR3 nucleotides: TGTGCCAGCAGTTACATGCTAGCGGGAGGCAGTGGTACGCAGTATTTT. Its translation is CASSYMLAGGSGTQYF.

The rearrangement links TRBV7-3 to TRBJ1-6; 7 bases align to TRBD1. The germline V gene has CDR1 SGHTA and CDR2 FQGTGA. The CDR3 spans 14 residues. V was pared by 5 bases and J by 10 bases, with 8 bases of the junction left unmatched. For the CDR3, the DNA is TGTGCCAGCAGCCTAAAGGGGGCCGGGTCACCCCTCCACTTT. Protein product: CASSLKGAGSPLHF.